Following are 24 T cell receptor beta chains from one sample sequenced in a study of cytomegalovirus exposure and HLA in healthy donors. Researchers ran the PCR with 60 Vbeta and 13 Jbeta primers. TCRdb's copy holds only in-frame clones and misses some; the assay was immunoSEQ multiplex PCR. The repertoire has roughly 150,000 clones, roughly 80% of them found once; the top ten carry about 2.4%. The sample comprised PBMCs. The receptor source for this set is a male donor in good health and CMV-seronegative.

The V gene is TRBV7-2, the J gene TRBJ2-3, with 12 positions matching TRBD2. CDR1 is SGHTA, CDR2 FQGNSA, per germline. The trim removed 5 bases at V and 6 bases at J, leaving 18 bases unmatched. The CDR3 is 19 amino acids. The CDR3 coding sequence is TGTGCCAGCAGCATGAGGACTAGCGGGGTCTCAAGATCTACGGATACGCAGTATTTT. Translated, it gives CASSMRTSGVSRSTDTQYF.

The chain joins TRBV5-6 to TRBJ2-1, with D possibly matching TRBD1 (5 bases). V lost 1 base, J lost 9 bases, and 11 bases lay in between. The V gene's germline CDR1 is SGHDT and CDR2 YYEEEE. This CDR3 has 13 amino acids. The CDR3 loop is CASSLQGFGEQFF. DNA of the CDR3: TGTGCCAGCAGCTTGCAGGGCTTCGGTGAGCAGTTCTTC.

The V call is TRBV6-5, the J call TRBJ2-3, with D tentatively TRBD1 (5 bases). CDR3 length: 14 amino acids. Trimming left V 0 bases short and J 3 bases short, with 7 bases between. The germline gives CDR1 MNHEY, CDR2 SVGAGI. Written as DNA, the CDR3 is TGTGCCAGCAGTTACTCGACAGCAACAGATACGCAGTATTTT. Residues: CASSYSTATDTQYF.

The chain uses TRBV7-2 and TRBJ2-3; 9 bases agree with TRBD2. J gave up 6 bases and V 6 bases, and 4 bases lay outside the gene matches. This CDR3 spans 13 amino acids. The germline gives CDR1 SGHTA, CDR2 FQGNSA. The DNA of the CDR3 is TGTGCCAGCAGGAGCAGCGGGGGGGATACGCAGTATTTT. Translation gives CASRSSGGDTQYF.

The chain is built from TRBV7-6 and TRBJ1-3; D is undetermined. CDR3 length: 14 residues. The V end was cut by 1 base, the J end by 8 bases, with 12 bases between. Germline loops: CDR1 SGHVS, CDR2 FNYEAQ. The CDR3 is CASSLGLSRDTIYF. The CDR3 DNA reads as TGTGCCAGCAGCTTAGGGTTAAGCCGGGACACCATATATTTT.

This chain links TRBV9 with TRBJ1-6, with D unclear. The CDR3 is 16 amino acids. Between the trimmed V and J ends, which lost 0 bases and 0 bases, there was a span of 7 bases. Per the germline V gene, CDR1 is SGDLS and CDR2 is YYNGEE. Written as DNA, the CDR3 is TGTGCCAGCAGCGTAGACGGTCCCTCCTATAATTCACCCCTCCACTTT. Protein sequence: CASSVDGPSYNSPLHF.

This clone was recorded only once. The rearrangement joins TRBV4-3 to TRBJ1-2, with D possibly matching TRBD1 (6 bases). Trimming pared 0 bases from V and 7 bases from J, leaving 12 bases between. The CDR3 sequence is 14 residues long. Per germline, CDR1 LGHNA and CDR2 YSLEER. The CDR3 loop reads CASSQEPGDGGYTF. The CDR3 nucleotides read TGCGCCAGCAGCCAAGAACCAGGGGATGGTGGCTACACCTTC.

The chain employs TRBV7-8 and TRBJ2-5; the match to TRBD2 covers 12 bases. This CDR3 spans 17 amino acids. Unmatched junction bases numbered 7, after V lost 4 bases and J lost 1 base. Germline loops: CDR1 SGHVS, CDR2 FQNEAQ. CDR3 loop: CASSSWTSGKTQETQYF. In DNA form, the CDR3 reads TGTGCCAGCAGCTCCTGGACTAGCGGGAAGACCCAAGAGACCCAGTACTTC.

The CDR3 DNA reads TGTGCCAGCAGTGAAACCCCGACAGCCCGAGGGTTCTTC. This sequence encodes CASSETPTARGFF. The chain joins TRBV6-1 to TRBJ2-1, with TRBD1 as a possible D gene (5 bases). Germline-derived CDR1 and CDR2 are MNHNS and SASEGT. V was cut by 2 bases and J by 15 bases, with 17 bases left in between. The CDR3 runs 13 residues.

The V gene is TRBV7-7, the J gene TRBJ2-5; the match to TRBD2 covers 15 bases. Germline values: CDR1 SSHAT, CDR2 FNYEAQ (reference sequence). The V and J ends lost 4 bases and 5 bases, in that order; junction bases with no gene match: 5. This CDR3 spans 16 amino acids. The CDR3 DNA sequence: TGTGCCAGCAGCTCCGGACTAGCGGGGGGGCAGGAGACCCAGTACTTC. Translating gives CASSSGLAGGQETQYF.

The chain joins TRBV7-6 to TRBJ2-7, with 10 bases identical to TRBD2. The V segment lost 5 bases and the J segment 4 bases; nucleotides outside the gene matches: 11. Germline V gene data show CDR1 as SGHVS and CDR2 as FNYEAQ. The CDR3 length is 16 residues. CDR3 DNA sequence: TGTGCCAGCAGCCCCAATCCAGCGGGAGGGTCGTACGAGCAGTACTTC. Encoded protein: CASSPNPAGGSYEQYF. Full variable domain (rest looked up from reference TRBV7-6 and TRBJ2-7): GAGVSQSPRYKVTKRGQDVALRCDPISGHVSLYWYRQALGQGPEFLTYFNYEAQQDKSGLPNDRFSAERPEGSISTLTIQRTEQRDSAMYRCASSPNPAGGSYEQYFGPGTRLTVT.

This clone showed up just a few times. The chain carries TRBV9 and TRBJ1-1; D perhaps matches TRBD1 (5 bases). The CDR3 spans 15 residues. V lost 4 bases and J 4 bases, leaving 17 bases between the germline ends. CDR1 is SGDLS, CDR2 YYNGEE, per germline. The CDR3 sequence: CASSSNPTGGTEAFF. The CDR3 DNA follows: TGTGCCAGCAGCTCCAACCCGACCGGGGGCACTGAAGCTTTCTTT.

The V gene is TRBV5-4, the J gene TRBJ2-3; TRBD1 matches at 10 bases. Germline CDR1 and CDR2: SGHNT and YYREEE (reference sequence). CDR3 length: 15 residues. Trimming took 4 bases from V and 1 from J; bases not matched to a gene: 3. For the CDR3, the DNA is TGTGCCAGCAGCCCCGACAGGGGGCGCACAGATACGCAGTATTTT. It translates to CASSPDRGRTDTQYF.

The V and J genes are TRBV28 and TRBJ2-7; TRBD2 matches at 8 bases. Trimming cost V 3 bases and J 6 bases; bases outside gene matches: 4. The CDR3 contains 13 residues. Germline V lookup: CDR1 MDHEN, CDR2 SYDVKM. CDR3 sequence (DNA): TGTGCCAGCAGTTTGCCTCGGGGGGGCGAGCAGTACTTC. Residues: CASSLPRGGEQYF.

The chain is built from TRBV25-1 and TRBJ2-7; TRBD1 matches 7 bases. The CDR3 contains 13 residues. Germline V lookup: CDR1 MGHDK, CDR2 SYGVNS. Trimming removed 5 bases from V and 4 bases from J; junction bases left unmatched: 5. The CDR3 loop reads CASSLKQGYEQYF. The CDR3 coding sequence is TGTGCCAGCAGTTTAAAACAGGGGTACGAGCAGTACTTC.

The V gene is TRBV28, the J gene TRBJ2-7; 9 bases agree with TRBD2. In germline, CDR1 is MDHEN, CDR2 SYDVKM. This CDR3 is 15 amino acids long. With 2 bases clipped from V and 1 base from J, the junction kept 3 bases outside the gene matches. The CDR3 here is CASSLGTSGSYEQYF. In nucleotides, the CDR3 is TGTGCCAGCAGTTTAGGAACTAGCGGGTCCTACGAGCAGTACTTC.

The rearrangement joins TRBV6-1 to TRBJ2-3; D is undetermined. This CDR3 is 13 amino acids long. V lost 1 base and J lost 7, with 9 bases in between. Germline V gives CDR1 MNHNS, CDR2 SASEGT. CDR3 protein: CASSEGLPNTQYF. CDR3 DNA: TGTGCCAGCAGTGAAGGGCTTCCAAATACGCAGTATTTT.

DNA of the CDR3: TGTGCCAGTACGGGAGGTTCCTCTGGGGCCAACGTCCTGACTTTC. Translated, it gives CASTGGSSGANVLTF. J is TRBJ2-6 and V is TRBV19, with 7 nucleotides matching TRBD2. Germline values: CDR1 LNHDA, CDR2 SQIVND (reference sequence). There are 15 residues in the CDR3. The trim removed 7 bases at V and 0 bases at J, leaving 3 bases unmatched.

The chain carries TRBV5-4 and TRBJ2-1; tentative D call: TRBD1 (7 bases). This CDR3 is built from 16 residues. V was shortened by 5 bases and J by 0 bases, with 15 bases between the two germline ends. The V gene's germline CDR1 is SGHNT and CDR2 YYREEE (reference sequence). The CDR3 coding sequence is TGTGCCAGCAGTCTACCGCAGGGGGGCTCCTACAATGAGCAGTTCTTC. Amino acids: CASSLPQGGSYNEQFF.

V usage is TRBV30 and J usage is TRBJ2-5; 14 bases map to TRBD2. V trimming: 1 base; J trimming: 5 bases; junction bases outside the gene matches: 9. This CDR3 comprises 17 residues. Germline CDR1 GTSNPN, CDR2 SVGIG (reference sequence). The CDR3 reads CAWSGWTSGGSMETQYF. CDR3 nucleotide sequence: TGTGCCTGGAGTGGATGGACTAGCGGGGGGTCGATGGAGACCCAGTACTTC.

The chain uses TRBV30 and TRBJ2-1; no firm D call. The germline gives CDR1 GTSNPN, CDR2 SVGIG (reference sequence). The CDR3 is 11 residues long. Trimming cost V 2 bases and J 5 bases, with 4 bases left between them. The CDR3 region is CAWSLHNEQFF. DNA for the CDR3: TGTGCCTGGAGTCTCCACAATGAGCAGTTCTTC.

V is TRBV25-1 and J is TRBJ2-1, with D maybe TRBD2 (6 bases). The ends were cut back, 7 bases at V and 1 base at J, with 17 bases in the middle. This CDR3 has 16 residues. In germline, CDR1 is MGHDK, CDR2 SYGVNS. The CDR3 coding sequence is TGTGCCAGCAAGGAGGGGACGCACAATTCCTACAATGAGCAGTTCTTC. Amino acids: CASKEGTHNSYNEQFF.

This clone was counted once. This rearrangement joins TRBV18 to TRBJ1-2; no reliable D call. CDR1 and CDR2 from the germline V gene are KGHSH and LQKENI. The CDR3 totals 17 residues. Trimming shortened V by 0 bases and J by 6 bases, and 20 bases separated the two germline ends. CDR3 sequence reads: CASSPPIGWREGDGYTF. The CDR3 DNA reads TGTGCCAGCTCACCACCGATCGGTTGGAGGGAGGGCGATGGCTACACCTTC.

Worth noting for this clone: Germline and junction disagree at one end, which may indicate a read error. CDR3 sequence (DNA): TGTGCTAGCAGCCCGGACAGGGGGCACGAGCAGTACTTC. It yields the protein CASSPDRGHEQYF. The rearrangement joins TRBV7-7 to TRBJ2-7, with 11 nucleotides matching TRBD1. This CDR3 comprises 13 residues. Germline V CDR1 and CDR2: SSHAT, FNYEAQ (reference sequence).